Reported below is one T cell receptor (beta chain). Germline V CDR1 and CDR2: MDHEN, SYDVKM. Trimming at V came to 3 bases and at J to 7 bases, leaving 6 bases not matched to a gene. The CDR3 runs to 15 residues. This sample was included in a study of blood T cell repertoires in COVID-19. Study overall: Spain, Italy and the United States supplied samples that represented acute and convalescent COVID-19. The analysed material was cDNA or gDNA that came from T cells, B-cell-depleted T cells, or PBMCs.

In the original analysis: Quantification of nucleated cells was approximated via reference gene primer amplification. Assay used: immunoSEQ multiplex PCR; TCRdb lists only in-frame clones, some missing. V and J calls and clone size follow that table, whereas D and trimming were derived from the DNA. The top ten hold about a sixth of the sample, which has about 46,000 clones, 85% to 90% seen once. The V call is TRBV28, the J call TRBJ2-4; TRBD1 matches 10 bases. Input material: peripheral blood. The sequence derives from a human donor in a cohort sampled during active COVID-19. CDR3 nucleotide sequence: TGTGCCAGCAGTTTCCGGGACAGGGGTGAGAACATTCAGTACTTC. Its translation: CASSFRDRGENIQYF.